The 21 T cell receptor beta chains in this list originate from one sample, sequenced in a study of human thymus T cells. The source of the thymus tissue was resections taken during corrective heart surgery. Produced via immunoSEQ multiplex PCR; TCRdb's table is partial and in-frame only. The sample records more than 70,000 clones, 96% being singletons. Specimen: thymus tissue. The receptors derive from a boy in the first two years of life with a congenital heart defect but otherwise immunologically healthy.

This CDR3 is CASSQVAENGYTF. The CDR3 DNA is TGTGCCAGCAGCCAAGTAGCGGAAAATGGCTACACCTTC. J is TRBJ1-2 and V is TRBV4-2; D is undetermined. The ends were cut back, 1 base at V and 6 bases at J, with 9 bases in the middle. CDR3 size: 13 residues. Per germline, CDR1 LGHNA and CDR2 YNFKEQ.

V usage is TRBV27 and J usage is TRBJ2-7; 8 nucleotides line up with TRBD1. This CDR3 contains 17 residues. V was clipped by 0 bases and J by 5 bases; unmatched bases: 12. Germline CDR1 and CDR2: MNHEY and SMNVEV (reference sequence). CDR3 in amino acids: CASSLSARTGYHNEQYF. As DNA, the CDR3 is TGTGCCAGCAGTTTATCTGCTCGGACAGGGTACCATAACGAGCAGTACTTC.

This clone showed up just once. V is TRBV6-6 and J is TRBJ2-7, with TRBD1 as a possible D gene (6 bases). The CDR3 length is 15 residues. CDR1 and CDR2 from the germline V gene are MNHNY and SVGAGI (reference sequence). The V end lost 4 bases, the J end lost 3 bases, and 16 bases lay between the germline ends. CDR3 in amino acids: CASSFHRVLLYEQYF. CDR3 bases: TGTGCCAGCAGTTTCCACAGGGTCCTTCTCTACGAGCAGTACTTC.

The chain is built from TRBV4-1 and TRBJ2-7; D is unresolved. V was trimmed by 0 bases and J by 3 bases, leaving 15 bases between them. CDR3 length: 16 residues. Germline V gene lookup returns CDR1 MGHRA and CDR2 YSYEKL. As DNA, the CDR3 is TGCGCCAGCAGCCAAGATTCCAAAATCTTCAGCTACGAGCAGTACTTC. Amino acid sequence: CASSQDSKIFSYEQYF.

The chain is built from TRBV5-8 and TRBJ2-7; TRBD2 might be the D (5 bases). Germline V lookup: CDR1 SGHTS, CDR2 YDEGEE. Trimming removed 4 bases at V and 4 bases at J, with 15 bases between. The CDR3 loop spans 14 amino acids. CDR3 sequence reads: CASSRRTEKYEQYF. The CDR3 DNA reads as TGTGCCAGCAGCCGGAGGACGGAAAAATACGAGCAGTACTTC.

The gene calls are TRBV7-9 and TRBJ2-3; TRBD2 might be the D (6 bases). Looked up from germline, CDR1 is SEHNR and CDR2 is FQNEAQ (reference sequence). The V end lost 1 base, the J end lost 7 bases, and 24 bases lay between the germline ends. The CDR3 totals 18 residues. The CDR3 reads CASSLGSGGLGFPNTQYF. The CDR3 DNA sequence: TGTGCCAGCAGCTTAGGTTCCGGGGGACTCGGCTTCCCTAATACGCAGTATTTT.

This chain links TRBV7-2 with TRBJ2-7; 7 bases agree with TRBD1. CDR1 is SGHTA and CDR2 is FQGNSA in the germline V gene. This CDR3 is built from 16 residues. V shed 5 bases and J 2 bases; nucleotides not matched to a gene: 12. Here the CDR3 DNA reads TGTGCCAGCAGCCAAAGCTCAGGGGGTAGACCCTACGAGCAGTACTTC. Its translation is CASSQSSGGRPYEQYF.

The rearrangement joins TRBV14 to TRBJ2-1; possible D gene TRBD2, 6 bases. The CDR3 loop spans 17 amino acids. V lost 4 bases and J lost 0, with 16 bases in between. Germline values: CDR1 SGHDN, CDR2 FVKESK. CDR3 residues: CASSRRRGAYSYNEQFF. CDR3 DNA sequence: TGTGCCAGCAGCCGGCGGAGGGGCGCCTACTCCTACAATGAGCAGTTCTTC.

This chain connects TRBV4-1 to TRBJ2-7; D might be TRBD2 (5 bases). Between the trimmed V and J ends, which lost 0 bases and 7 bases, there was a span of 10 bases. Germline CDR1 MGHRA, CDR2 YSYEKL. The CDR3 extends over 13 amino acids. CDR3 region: CASSQEGGWEQYF. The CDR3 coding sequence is TGCGCCAGCAGCCAAGAGGGCGGGTGGGAGCAGTACTTC.

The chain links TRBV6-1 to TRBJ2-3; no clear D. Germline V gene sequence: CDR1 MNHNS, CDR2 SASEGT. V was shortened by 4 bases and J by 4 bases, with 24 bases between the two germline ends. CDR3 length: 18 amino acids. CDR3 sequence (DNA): TGTGCCAGCAGTGTCTACGGCGTCCTCTCCCAATATCCAGATACGCAGTATTTT. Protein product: CASSVYGVLSQYPDTQYF.

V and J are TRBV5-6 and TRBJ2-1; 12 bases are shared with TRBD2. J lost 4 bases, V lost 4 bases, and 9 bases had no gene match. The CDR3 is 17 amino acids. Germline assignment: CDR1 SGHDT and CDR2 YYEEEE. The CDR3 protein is CASSAGLAGPCYNEQFF. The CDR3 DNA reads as TGTGCCAGCAGCGCTGGACTAGCGGGGCCTTGTTACAATGAGCAGTTCTTC.

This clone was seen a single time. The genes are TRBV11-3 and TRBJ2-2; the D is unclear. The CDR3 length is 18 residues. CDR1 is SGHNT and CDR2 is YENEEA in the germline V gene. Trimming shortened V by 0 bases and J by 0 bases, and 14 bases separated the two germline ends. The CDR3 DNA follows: TGTGCCAGCAGCTTAGAGGGTGGAATAAAGGCGAACACCGGGGAGCTGTTTTTT. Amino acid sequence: CASSLEGGIKANTGELFF. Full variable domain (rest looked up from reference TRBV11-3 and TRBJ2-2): EAGVVQSPRYKIIEKKQPVAFWCNPISGHNTLYWYLQNLGQGPELLIRYENEEAVDDSQLPKDRFSAERLKGVDSTLKIQPAELGDSAVYLCASSLEGGIKANTGELFFGEGSRLTVL.

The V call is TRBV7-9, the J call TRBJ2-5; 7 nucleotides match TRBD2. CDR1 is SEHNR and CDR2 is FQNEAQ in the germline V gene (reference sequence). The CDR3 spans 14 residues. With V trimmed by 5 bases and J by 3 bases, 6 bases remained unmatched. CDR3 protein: CASSVREVKETQYF. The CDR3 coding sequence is TGTGCCAGCAGCGTCCGGGAGGTTAAAGAGACCCAGTACTTC.

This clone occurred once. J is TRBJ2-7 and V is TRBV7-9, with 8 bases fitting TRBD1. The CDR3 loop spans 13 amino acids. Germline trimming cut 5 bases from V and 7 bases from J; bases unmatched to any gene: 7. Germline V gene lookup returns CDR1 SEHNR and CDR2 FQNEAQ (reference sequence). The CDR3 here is CASSKRQGYEQYF. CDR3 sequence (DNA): TGTGCCAGCAGCAAGAGACAGGGGTATGAGCAGTACTTC.

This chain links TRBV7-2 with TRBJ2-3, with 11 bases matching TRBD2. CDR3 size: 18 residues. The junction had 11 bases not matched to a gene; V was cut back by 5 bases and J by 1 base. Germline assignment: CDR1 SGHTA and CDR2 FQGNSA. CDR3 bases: TGTGCCAGCAGCGGCCTAGCGGGGGGCCTGGGGGGCACAGATACGCAGTATTTT. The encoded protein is CASSGLAGGLGGTDTQYF.

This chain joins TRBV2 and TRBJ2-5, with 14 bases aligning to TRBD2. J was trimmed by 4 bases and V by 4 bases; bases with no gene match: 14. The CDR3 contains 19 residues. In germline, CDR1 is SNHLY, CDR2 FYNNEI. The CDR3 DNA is TGTGCCAGCAGTGGGGAGCCGGGACTAGCGGGAGAAGGTGGAGAGACCCAGTACTTC. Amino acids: CASSGEPGLAGEGGETQYF.

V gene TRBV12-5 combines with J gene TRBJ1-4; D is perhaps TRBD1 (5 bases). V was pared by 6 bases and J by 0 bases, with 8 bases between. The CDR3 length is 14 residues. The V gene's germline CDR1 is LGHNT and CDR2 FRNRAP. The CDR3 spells CASGLTATNEKLFF. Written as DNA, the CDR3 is TGTGCTAGTGGACTGACAGCAACTAATGAAAAACTGTTTTTT. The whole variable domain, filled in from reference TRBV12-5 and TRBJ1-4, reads DARVTQTPRHKVTEMGQEVTMRCQPILGHNTVFWYRQTMMQGLELLAYFRNRAPLDDSGMPKDRFSAEMPDATLATLKIQPSEPRDSAVYFCASGLTATNEKLFFGSGTQLSVL.

DNA for the CDR3: TGTGCCAGTAGTATAGTTGGGGGCGGGGATATCGGCAATCAGCCCCAGCATTTT. Amino acid sequence: CASSIVGGGDIGNQPQHF. The V and J genes are TRBV19 and TRBJ1-5; a weak D match, TRBD1 (6 bases). The CDR3 covers 18 residues. V was shortened by 1 base and J by 2 bases, with 18 bases between the two germline ends. Germline assignment: CDR1 LNHDA and CDR2 SQIVND (reference sequence).

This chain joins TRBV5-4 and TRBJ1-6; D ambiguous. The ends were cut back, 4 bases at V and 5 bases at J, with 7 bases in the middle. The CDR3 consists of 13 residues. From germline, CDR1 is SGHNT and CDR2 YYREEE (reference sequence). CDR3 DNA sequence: TGTGCCAGCAGCGGATCTCATAATTCACCCCTCCACTTT. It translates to CASSGSHNSPLHF.

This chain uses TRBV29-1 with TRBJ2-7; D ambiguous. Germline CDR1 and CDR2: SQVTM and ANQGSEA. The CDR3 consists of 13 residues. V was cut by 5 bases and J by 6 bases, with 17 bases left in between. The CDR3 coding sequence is TGCAGCGTTATCCCGGGTCCGTCGGTCGAGCAGTACTTC. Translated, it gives CSVIPGPSVEQYF.

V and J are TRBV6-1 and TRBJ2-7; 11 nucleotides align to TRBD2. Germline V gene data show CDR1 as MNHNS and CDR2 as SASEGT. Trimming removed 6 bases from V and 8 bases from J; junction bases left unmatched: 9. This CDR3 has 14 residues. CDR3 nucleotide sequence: TGTGCCAGCAGCCCGGGGCTAGCGGGAGGCAAGCAGTACTTC. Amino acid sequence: CASSPGLAGGKQYF.